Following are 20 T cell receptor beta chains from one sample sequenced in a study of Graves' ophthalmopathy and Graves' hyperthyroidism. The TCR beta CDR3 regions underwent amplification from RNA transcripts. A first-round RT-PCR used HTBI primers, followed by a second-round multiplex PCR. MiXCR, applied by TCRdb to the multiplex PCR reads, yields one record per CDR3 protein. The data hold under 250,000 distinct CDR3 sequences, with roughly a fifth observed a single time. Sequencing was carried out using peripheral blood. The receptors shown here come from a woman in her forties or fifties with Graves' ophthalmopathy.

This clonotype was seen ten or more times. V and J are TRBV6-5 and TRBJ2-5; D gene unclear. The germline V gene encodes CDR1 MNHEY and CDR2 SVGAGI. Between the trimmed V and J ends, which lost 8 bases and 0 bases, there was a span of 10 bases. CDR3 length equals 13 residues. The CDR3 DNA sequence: TGTGCCAGCCAAAGACTTAACCAAGAGACCCAGTACTTC. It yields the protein CASQRLNQETQYF.

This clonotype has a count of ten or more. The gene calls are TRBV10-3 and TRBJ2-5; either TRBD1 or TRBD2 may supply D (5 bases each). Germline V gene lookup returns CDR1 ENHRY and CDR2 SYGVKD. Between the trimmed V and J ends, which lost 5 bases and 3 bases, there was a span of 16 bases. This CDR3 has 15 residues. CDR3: CAISSQNRDEETQYF. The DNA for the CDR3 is TGTGCCATCAGTTCTCAAAACCGGGACGAAGAGACCCAGTACTTC.

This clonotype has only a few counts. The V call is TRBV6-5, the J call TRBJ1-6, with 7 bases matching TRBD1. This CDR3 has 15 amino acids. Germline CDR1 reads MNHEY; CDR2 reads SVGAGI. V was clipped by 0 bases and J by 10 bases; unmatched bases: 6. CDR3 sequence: CASSYSNSGGSPLHF. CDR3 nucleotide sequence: TGTGCCAGCAGTTACTCGAATTCAGGGGGGTCACCCCTCCACTTT.

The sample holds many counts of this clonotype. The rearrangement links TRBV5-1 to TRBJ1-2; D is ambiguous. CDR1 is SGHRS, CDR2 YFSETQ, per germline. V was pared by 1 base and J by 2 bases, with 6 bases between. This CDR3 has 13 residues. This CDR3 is CASSLWENYGYTF. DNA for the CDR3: TGCGCCAGCAGCTTGTGGGAAAACTATGGCTACACCTTC.

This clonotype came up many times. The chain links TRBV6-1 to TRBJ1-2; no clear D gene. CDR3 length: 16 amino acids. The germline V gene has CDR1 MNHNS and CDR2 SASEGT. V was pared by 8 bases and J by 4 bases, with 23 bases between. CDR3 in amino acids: CASGKSKVAASYGYTF. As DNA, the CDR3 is TGTGCCAGCGGTAAAAGTAAGGTCGCGGCTAGCTATGGCTACACCTTC.

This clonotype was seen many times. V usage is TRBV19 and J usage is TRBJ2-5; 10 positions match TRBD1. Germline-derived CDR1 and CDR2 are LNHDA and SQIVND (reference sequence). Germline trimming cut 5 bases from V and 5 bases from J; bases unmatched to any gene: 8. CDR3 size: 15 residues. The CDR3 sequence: CASSPTGTGVETQYF. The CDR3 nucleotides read TGTGCCAGTAGTCCGACCGGGACAGGGGTGGAGACCCAGTACTTC.

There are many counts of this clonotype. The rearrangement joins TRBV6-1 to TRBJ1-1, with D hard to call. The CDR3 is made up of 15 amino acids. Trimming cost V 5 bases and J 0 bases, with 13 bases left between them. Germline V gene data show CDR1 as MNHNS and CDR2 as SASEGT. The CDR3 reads CASSPPAVMNTEAFF. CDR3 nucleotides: TGTGCCAGCAGTCCGCCGGCCGTTATGAACACTGAAGCTTTCTTT.

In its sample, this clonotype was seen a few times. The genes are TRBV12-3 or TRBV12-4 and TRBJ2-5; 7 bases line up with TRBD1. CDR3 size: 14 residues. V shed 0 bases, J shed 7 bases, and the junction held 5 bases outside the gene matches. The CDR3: CASSLAGTVGTQYF. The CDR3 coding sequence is TGTGCCAGCAGTTTAGCCGGGACAGTAGGGACCCAGTACTTC.

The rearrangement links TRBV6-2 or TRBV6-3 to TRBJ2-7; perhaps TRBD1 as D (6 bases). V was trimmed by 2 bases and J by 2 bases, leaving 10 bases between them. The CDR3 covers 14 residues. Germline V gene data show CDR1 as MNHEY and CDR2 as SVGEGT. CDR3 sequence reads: CASSYGTPAYEQYF. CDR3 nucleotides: TGTGCCAGCAGTTACGGGACACCGGCCTACGAGCAGTACTTC.

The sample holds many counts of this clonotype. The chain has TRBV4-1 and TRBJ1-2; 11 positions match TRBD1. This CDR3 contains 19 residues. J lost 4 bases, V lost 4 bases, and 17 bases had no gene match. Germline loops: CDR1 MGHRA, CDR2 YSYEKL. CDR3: CASSLIEGQGALSPYGYTF. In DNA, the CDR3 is TGCGCCAGCAGCCTAATCGAAGGACAGGGGGCGCTTTCTCCCTATGGCTACACCTTC.

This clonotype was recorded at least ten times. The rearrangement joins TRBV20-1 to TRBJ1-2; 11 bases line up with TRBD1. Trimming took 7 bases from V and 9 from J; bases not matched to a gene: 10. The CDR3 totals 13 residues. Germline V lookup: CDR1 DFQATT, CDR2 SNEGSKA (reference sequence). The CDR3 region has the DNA TGCAGTGTATGGAGGACAGGGGGCTCTAGCTACACCTTC. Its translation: CSVWRTGGSSYTF.

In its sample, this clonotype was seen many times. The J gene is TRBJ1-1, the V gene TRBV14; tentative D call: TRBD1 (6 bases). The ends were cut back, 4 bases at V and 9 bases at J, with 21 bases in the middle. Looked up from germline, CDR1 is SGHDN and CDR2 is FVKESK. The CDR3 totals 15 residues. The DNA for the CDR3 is TGTGCCAGCAGCCTCCTTCTAGACAGGACACTGAAAGCTTTCTTT. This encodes CASSLLLDRTLKAFF. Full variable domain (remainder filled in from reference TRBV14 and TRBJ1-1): EAGVTQFPSHSVIEKGQTVTLRCDPISGHDNLYWYRRVMGKEIKFLLHFVKESKQDESGMPNNRFLAERTGGTYSTLKVQPAELEDSGVYFCASSLLLDRTLKAFFGQGTRLTVV.

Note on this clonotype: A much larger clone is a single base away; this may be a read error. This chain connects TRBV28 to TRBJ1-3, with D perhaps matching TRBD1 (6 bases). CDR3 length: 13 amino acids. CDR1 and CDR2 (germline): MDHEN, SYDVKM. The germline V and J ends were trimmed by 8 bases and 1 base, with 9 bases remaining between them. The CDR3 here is CASGTSSGNTIYF. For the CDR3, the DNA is TGTGCCAGCGGGACATCGTCTGGAAACACCATATATTTT.

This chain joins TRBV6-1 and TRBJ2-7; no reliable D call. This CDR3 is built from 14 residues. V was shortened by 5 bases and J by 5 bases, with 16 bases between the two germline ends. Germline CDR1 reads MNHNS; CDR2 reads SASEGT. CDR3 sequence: CASSPIPLVNEQYF. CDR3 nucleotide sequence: TGTGCCAGCAGTCCGATTCCCCTAGTTAACGAGCAGTACTTC.

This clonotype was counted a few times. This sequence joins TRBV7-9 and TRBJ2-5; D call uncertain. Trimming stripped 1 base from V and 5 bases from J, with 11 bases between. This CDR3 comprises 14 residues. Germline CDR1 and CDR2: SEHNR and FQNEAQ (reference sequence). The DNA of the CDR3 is TGTGCCAGCAGCTTAGAAGGGTTGTGGGAGACCCAGTACTTC. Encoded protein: CASSLEGLWETQYF.

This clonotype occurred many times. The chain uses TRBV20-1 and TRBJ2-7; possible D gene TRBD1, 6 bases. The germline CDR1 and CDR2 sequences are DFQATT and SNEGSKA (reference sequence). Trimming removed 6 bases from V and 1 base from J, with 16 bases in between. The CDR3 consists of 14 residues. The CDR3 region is CSARRQGPSYEQYF. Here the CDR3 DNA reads TGCAGTGCGCGGCGCCAGGGGCCTTCCTACGAGCAGTACTTC.

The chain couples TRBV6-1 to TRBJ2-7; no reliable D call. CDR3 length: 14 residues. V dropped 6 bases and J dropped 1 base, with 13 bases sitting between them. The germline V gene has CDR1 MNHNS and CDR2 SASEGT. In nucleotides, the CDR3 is TGTGCCAGCAGCAGACGGGCCGGGTCCTACGAGCAGTACTTC. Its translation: CASSRRAGSYEQYF.

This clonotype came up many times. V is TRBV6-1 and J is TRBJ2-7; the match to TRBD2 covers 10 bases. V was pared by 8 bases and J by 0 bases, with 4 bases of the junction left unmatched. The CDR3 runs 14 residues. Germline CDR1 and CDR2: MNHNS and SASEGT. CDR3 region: CASQREGSSYEQYF. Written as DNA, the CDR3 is TGTGCCAGCCAGCGGGAGGGGAGCTCCTACGAGCAGTACTTC.

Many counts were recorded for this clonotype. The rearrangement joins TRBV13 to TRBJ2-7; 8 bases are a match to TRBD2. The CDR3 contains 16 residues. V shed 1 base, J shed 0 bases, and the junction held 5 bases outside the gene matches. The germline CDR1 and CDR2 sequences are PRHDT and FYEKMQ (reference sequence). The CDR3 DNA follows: TGTGCCAGCAGCTTAGTCCGGGAGGGGAGCTCCTACGAGCAGTACTTC. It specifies CASSLVREGSSYEQYF. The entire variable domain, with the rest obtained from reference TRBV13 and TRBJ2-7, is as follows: AAGVIQSPRHLIKEKRETATLKCYPIPRHDTVYWYQQGPGQDPQFLISFYEKMQSDKGSIPDRFSAQQFSDYHSELNMSSLELGDSALYFCASSLVREGSSYEQYFGPGTRLTVT.

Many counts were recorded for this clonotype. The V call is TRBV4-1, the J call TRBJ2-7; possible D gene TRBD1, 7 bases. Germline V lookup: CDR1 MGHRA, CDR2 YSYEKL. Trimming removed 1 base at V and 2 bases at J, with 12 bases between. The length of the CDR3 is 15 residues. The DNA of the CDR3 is TGCGCCAGCAGCCAAGGGGCAGGGGGGCCCTACGAGCAGTACTTC. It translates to CASSQGAGGPYEQYF.